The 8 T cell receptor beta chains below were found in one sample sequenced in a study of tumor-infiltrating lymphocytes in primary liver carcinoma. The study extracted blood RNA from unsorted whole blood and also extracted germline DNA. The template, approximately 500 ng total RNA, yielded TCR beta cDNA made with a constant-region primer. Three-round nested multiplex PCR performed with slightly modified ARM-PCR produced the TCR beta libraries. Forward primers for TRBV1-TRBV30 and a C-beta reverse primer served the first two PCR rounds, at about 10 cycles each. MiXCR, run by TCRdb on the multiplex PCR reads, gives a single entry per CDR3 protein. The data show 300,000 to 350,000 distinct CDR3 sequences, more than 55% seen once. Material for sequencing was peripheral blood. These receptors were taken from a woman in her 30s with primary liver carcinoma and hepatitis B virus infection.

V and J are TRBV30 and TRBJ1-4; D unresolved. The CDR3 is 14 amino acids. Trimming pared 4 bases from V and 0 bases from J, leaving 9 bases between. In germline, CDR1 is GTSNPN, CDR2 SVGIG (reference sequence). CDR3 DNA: TGTGCCTGGACTCGACACTCAACTAATGAAAAACTGTTTTTT. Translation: CAWTRHSTNEKLFF.

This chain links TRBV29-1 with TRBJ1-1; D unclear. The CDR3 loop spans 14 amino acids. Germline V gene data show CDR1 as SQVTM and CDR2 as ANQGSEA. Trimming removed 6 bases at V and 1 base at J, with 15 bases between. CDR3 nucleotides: TGCAGCGTCCCGAATCGGGCCGGGAACACTGAAGCTTTCTTT. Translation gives CSVPNRAGNTEAFF.

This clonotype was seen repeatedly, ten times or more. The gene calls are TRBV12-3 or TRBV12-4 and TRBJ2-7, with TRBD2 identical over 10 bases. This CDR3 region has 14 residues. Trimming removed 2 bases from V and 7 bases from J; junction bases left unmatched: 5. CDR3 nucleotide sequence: TGTGCCAGCAGTTTACTAGCGGGGGCGGTGGAGCAGTACTTC. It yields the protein CASSLLAGAVEQYF.

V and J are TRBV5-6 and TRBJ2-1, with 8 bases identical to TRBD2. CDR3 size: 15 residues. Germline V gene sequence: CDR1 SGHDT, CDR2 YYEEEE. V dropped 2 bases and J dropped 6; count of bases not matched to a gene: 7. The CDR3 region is CASSLGSGTFNEQFF. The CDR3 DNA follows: TGTGCCAGCAGCTTAGGTAGCGGGACTTTCAATGAGCAGTTCTTC.

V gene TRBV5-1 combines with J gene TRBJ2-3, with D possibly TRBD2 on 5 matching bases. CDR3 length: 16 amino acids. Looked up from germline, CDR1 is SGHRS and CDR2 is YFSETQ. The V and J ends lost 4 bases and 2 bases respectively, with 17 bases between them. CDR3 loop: CASSPRTRAATDTQYF. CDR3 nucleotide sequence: TGCGCCAGCAGCCCAAGGACTCGGGCGGCCACAGATACGCAGTATTTT.

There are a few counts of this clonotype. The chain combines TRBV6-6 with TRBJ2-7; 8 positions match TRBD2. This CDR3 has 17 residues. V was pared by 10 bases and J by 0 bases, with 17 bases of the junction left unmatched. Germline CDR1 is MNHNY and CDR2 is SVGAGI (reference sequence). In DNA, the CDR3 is TGTGCCACCTCTTTAGCGGGGTCCTTCGTCAGCTCCTACGAGCAGTACTTC. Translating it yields CATSLAGSFVSSYEQYF.

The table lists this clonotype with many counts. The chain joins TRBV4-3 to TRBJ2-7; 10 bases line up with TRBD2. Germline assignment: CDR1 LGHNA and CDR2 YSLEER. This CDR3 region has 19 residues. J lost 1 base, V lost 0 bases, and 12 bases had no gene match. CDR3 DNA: TGCGCCAGCAGCCAAGATCCGGGGCTAGCGGGGGCCGCATCCTACGAGCAGTACTTC. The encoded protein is CASSQDPGLAGAASYEQYF.

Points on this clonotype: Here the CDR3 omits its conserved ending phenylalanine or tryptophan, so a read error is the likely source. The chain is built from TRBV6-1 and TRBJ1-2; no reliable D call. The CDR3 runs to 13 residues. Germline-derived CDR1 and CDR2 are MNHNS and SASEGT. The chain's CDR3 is CTSSIGEVDGYTL. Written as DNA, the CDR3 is TGTACCAGCAGTATAGGCGAGGTGGATGGCTACACCCTC.